This passage covers 8 T cell receptor beta chains from one sample sequenced in a study of T cell repertoires in cytomegalovirus infection. Each CDR3 protein gets one entry after TCRdb re-called the reads with MiXCR. The sample shows 150,000 to 200,000 distinct CDR3 sequences, 28% of them seen only once. Sequences were obtained from PBMCs. The receptor source for this set is a human donor in good health (CMV status not recorded). Some clones in this sample may be carry-over from other donors' samples.

The chain couples TRBV6-2 or TRBV6-3 to TRBJ2-3, with 8 nucleotides matching TRBD2. Germline V gene lookup returns CDR1 MNHEY and CDR2 SVGEGT. The V segment lost 8 bases and the J segment 5 bases; nucleotides outside the gene matches: 9. The CDR3 sequence is 14 residues long. The CDR3 nucleotides are TGTGCCAGCGGAGACCGGGGGGGCATAGATACGCAGTATTTT. This translates into CASGDRGGIDTQYF.

V usage is TRBV3-1 and J usage is TRBJ1-1; D not certain. This CDR3 spans 13 amino acids. Trimming cost V 3 bases and J 6 bases, with 11 bases left between them. CDR1 LGHDT and CDR2 YNNKEL come from the germline V gene (reference sequence). The CDR3 nucleotides read TGTGCCAGCAGCCAGGGAGGGAAAGCTGAAGCTTTCTTT. Its protein product is CASSQGGKAEAFF.

The chain uses TRBV11-3 and TRBJ2-3; 11 bases are a match to TRBD2. The CDR3 runs to 15 residues. V was clipped by 3 bases and J by 4 bases; unmatched bases: 3. CDR1 SGHNT and CDR2 YENEEA come from the germline V gene. Written as DNA, the CDR3 is TGTGCCAGCAGCTTGGGACTAGCGGCCCCAGATACGCAGTATTTT. This gives the protein CASSLGLAAPDTQYF.

This clonotype was seen many times. This chain joins TRBV12-3 or TRBV12-4 and TRBJ2-2; 14 positions match TRBD2. The junction had 16 bases not matched to a gene; V was cut back by 6 bases and J by 7 bases. The CDR3 loop spans 19 amino acids. The CDR3 reads CASRPERLAGGQNDGELFF. DNA for the CDR3: TGTGCCAGCAGACCGGAGCGACTAGCGGGGGGGCAAAACGACGGGGAGCTGTTTTTT.

This sequence joins TRBV12-3 or TRBV12-4 and TRBJ2-1; TRBD1 might be the D (7 bases). Trimming pared 6 bases from V and 8 bases from J, leaving 17 bases between. The CDR3 length is 14 residues. CDR3 coding DNA: TGTGCCAGCAGGGAGGGACAGCGAGGGCATGAGCAGTTCTTC. As protein: CASREGQRGHEQFF.

The CDR3: CSVELQGTLYEQYF. The CDR3 coding sequence is TGCAGCGTTGAATTACAGGGAACATTATACGAGCAGTACTTC. The V and J genes are TRBV29-1 and TRBJ2-7, with D possibly TRBD1 on 6 matching bases. The CDR3 spans 14 residues. The V gene lost 2 bases and the J gene lost 4 bases, with 15 bases spanning the gap. CDR1 is SQVTM and CDR2 is ANQGSEA in the germline V gene.

Many counts were recorded for this clonotype. CDR3 nucleotides: TGTGCCAGCAGCCCCCAAACAGGGGATATGGGAAAGACCCAGTACTTC. Encoded protein: CASSPQTGDMGKTQYF. The chain joins TRBV7-2 to TRBJ2-5; 7 nucleotides align to TRBD1. The germline V gene has CDR1 SGHTA and CDR2 FQGNSA. V lost 5 bases to trimming and J lost 6 bases; unmatched junction nucleotides: 15. This CDR3 spans 16 amino acids. Looking up the rest from reference TRBV7-2 and TRBJ2-5 gives the full variable domain: GAGVSQSPSNKVTEKGKDVELRCDPISGHTALYWYRQSLGQGLEFLIYFQGNSAPDKSGLPSDRFSAERTGGSVSTLTIQRTQQEDSAVYLCASSPQTGDMGKTQYFGPGTRLLVL.

This clonotype appeared a few times. The genes are TRBV5-1 and TRBJ1-1; 9 bases align to TRBD1. Germline V CDR1 and CDR2: SGHRS, YFSETQ. The CDR3 runs 16 residues. The J segment lost 5 bases and the V segment lost 2 bases, leaving 10 bases of the junction unmatched. CDR3 sequence reads: CASSLDGQGKRTEAFF. The CDR3, as DNA: TGCGCCAGCAGCTTAGACGGACAGGGGAAAAGGACTGAAGCTTTCTTT.